These T cell receptor beta chains were read from a single sample in a study of shared clonotypes between healthy human individuals. This table comes from immunoSEQ multiplex PCR, and its TCRdb copy is limited to in-frame clones, with some not included. The repertoire has 1,400,000 or so clones, approximately 98.5% of them found once; the top ten carry approximately 0.4%. Material: naive CD4+ T cells sorted from blood. The receptor source for this set is a man aged 25-45 years in good health. CDR3s include the opening cysteine and the closing phenylalanine or tryptophan. D genes are given only for firm matches. For some rows the clone size is stated as once, few or many, or as a class when expanded; others skip it.

CDR3: CASSQTLIQGFYGYTF
DNA: TGTGCCAGCAGCCAAACCCTAATACAGGGGTTCTATGGCTACACCTTC
J: TRBJ1-2
D: TRBD1
V: TRBV28
size: NA

CDR3: CASSFRRRGHYEQYF
DNA: TGTGCCAGCAGTTTTCGCCGCCGGGGGCACTACGAGCAGTACTTC
J: TRBJ2-7
D: NA
V: TRBV28
size: NA

CDR3: CASSLVTNEQFF
DNA: TGTGCCAGCAGCTTAGTTACAAATGAGCAGTTCTTC
J: TRBJ2-1
D: NA
V: TRBV11-2
size: NA

CDR3: CASSPSGQGYTEAFF
DNA: TGTGCCAGCTCACCGTCGGGACAGGGATACACTGAAGCTTTCTTT
J: TRBJ1-1
D: TRBD1
V: TRBV18
size: NA

CDR3: CASSPPGRGGNQPQHF
DNA: TGTGCCAGCTCACCACCCGGAAGGGGTGGCAATCAGCCCCAGCATTTT
J: TRBJ1-5
D: NA
V: TRBV18
size: NA

CDR3: CASSEAILNTEAFF
DNA: TGTGCCAGCAGTGAGGCTATACTGAACACTGAAGCTTTCTTT
J: TRBJ1-1
D: NA
V: TRBV6-1
size: NA

CDR3: CASSLRQNYGYTF
DNA: TGTGCCAGCAGTTTACGACAGAACTATGGCTACACCTTC
J: TRBJ1-2
D: NA
V: TRBV6-5
size: NA

CDR3: CASSIGPPKDNQPQHF
DNA: TGTGCCAGCAGCATTGGACCTCCAAAAGACAATCAGCCCCAGCATTTT
J: TRBJ1-5
D: NA
V: TRBV6-6
size: NA

CDR3: CASSLAVINTGELFF
DNA: TGTGCCAGCAGCTTGGCGGTGATCAACACCGGGGAGCTGTTTTTT
J: TRBJ2-2
D: NA
V: TRBV5-4
size: once

CDR3: CAISAGSNQPQHF
DNA: TGTGCCATCAGTGCCGGTAGCAATCAGCCCCAGCATTTT
J: TRBJ1-5
D: NA
V: TRBV10-3
size: NA

CDR3: CASSAGTPERGYTF
DNA: TGTGCCAGCAGCGCCGGGACTCCAGAGCGGGGCTACACCTTC
J: TRBJ1-2
D: NA
V: TRBV7-2
size: NA

CDR3: CASSLGPGVTEQYF
DNA: TGTGCCAGCAGCTTAGGTCCGGGAGTTACCGAGCAGTACTTC
J: TRBJ2-7
D: NA
V: TRBV11-2
size: NA

CDR3: CASSVDPTSGTKETQYF
DNA: TGTGCCAGCAGCGTCGACCCCACTAGCGGGACTAAAGAGACCCAGTACTTC
J: TRBJ2-5
D: TRBD2
V: TRBV9
size: once

CDR3: CASSVGTGEQFF
DNA: TGTGCCAGCAGCGTAGGGACAGGGGAGCAGTTCTTC
J: TRBJ2-1
D: TRBD1
V: TRBV11-3
size: NA

CDR3: CASRPAQGADKPQHF
DNA: TGTGCCAGCAGACCGGCTCAGGGGGCCGATAAACCCCAGCATTTT
J: TRBJ1-5
D: TRBD1
V: TRBV6-5
size: NA

CDR3: CAWSVDVITDTQYF
DNA: TGTGCCTGGAGTGTAGATGTGATCACAGATACGCAGTATTTT
J: TRBJ2-3
D: NA
V: TRBV30
size: NA

CDR3: CASSLVPWLRTEAFF
DNA: TGTGCCAGCAGCTTGGTTCCCTGGTTGCGCACTGAAGCTTTCTTT
J: TRBJ1-1
D: NA
V: TRBV5-5
size: NA

CDR3: CASSYSMLKGYYGYTF
DNA: TGTGCCAGCAGTTACTCGATGTTGAAGGGCTACTATGGCTACACCTTC
J: TRBJ1-2
D: NA
V: TRBV6-6
size: NA

CDR3: CASSEYAGLAANEQFF
DNA: TGTGCCAGCAGTGAATATGCCGGACTAGCGGCCAATGAGCAGTTCTTC
J: TRBJ2-1
D: TRBD2
V: TRBV25-1
size: NA

CDR3: CAISEQGRYGYTF
DNA: TGTGCCATCAGTGAACAGGGGCGGTATGGCTACACCTTC
J: TRBJ1-2
D: TRBD1
V: TRBV10-3
size: NA

CDR3: CASSFPDVTGSYEQYF
DNA: TGTGCCAGCAGCTTCCCGGACGTGACAGGCTCCTACGAGCAGTACTTC
J: TRBJ2-7
D: NA
V: TRBV7-9
size: NA

CDR3: CSADDRDTEAFF
DNA: TGCAGCGCTGATGACAGGGACACTGAAGCTTTCTTT
J: TRBJ1-1
D: TRBD1
V: TRBV29-1
size: NA

CDR3: CASSLGETQYF
DNA: TGTGCCAGCAGCTTAGGCGAGACCCAGTACTTC
J: TRBJ2-5
D: NA
V: TRBV11-3
size: NA

CDR3: CASRGQAFYNEQFF
DNA: TGCGCCAGCAGGGGACAGGCCTTTTACAATGAGCAGTTCTTC
J: TRBJ2-1
D: TRBD1
V: TRBV10-2
size: NA

CDR3: CASSPSRLAGQETQYF
DNA: TGTGCCAGCAGCCCCTCCCGGCTAGCGGGGCAAGAGACCCAGTACTTC
J: TRBJ2-5
D: TRBD2
V: TRBV7-2
size: NA

CDR3: CASSRPPETQYF
DNA: TGTGCCAGCAGCCGACCCCCGGAGACCCAGTACTTC
J: TRBJ2-5
D: NA
V: TRBV7-9
size: NA

CDR3: CASSDFRGASDTQYF
DNA: TGCGCCAGCAGTGATTTCCGGGGGGCTTCGGATACGCAGTATTTT
J: TRBJ2-3
D: NA
V: TRBV10-1
size: NA

CDR3: CASTRGVNSYNEQFF
DNA: TGTGCCAGCACCCGGGGAGTGAATAGCTACAATGAGCAGTTCTTC
J: TRBJ2-1
D: NA
V: TRBV11-2
size: NA

CDR3: CASSHRTSGRETQYF
DNA: TGTGCCAGCAGCCACCGGACTAGCGGGAGAGAGACCCAGTACTTC
J: TRBJ2-5
D: TRBD2
V: TRBV6-5
size: NA

CDR3: CASSEYTSGVSYNEQFF
DNA: TGTGCCAGCAGTGAATACACTAGCGGAGTCTCCTACAATGAGCAGTTCTTC
J: TRBJ2-1
D: TRBD2
V: TRBV6-1
size: NA

CDR3: CASSQRAGGPGNEQFF
DNA: TGTGCCAGCAGCCAAAGAGCGGGAGGGCCCGGTAATGAGCAGTTCTTC
J: TRBJ2-1
D: TRBD2
V: TRBV7-9
size: NA

CDR3: CASVKTASYEQYF
DNA: TGTGCCAGCGTTAAGACAGCTTCCTACGAGCAGTACTTC
J: TRBJ2-7
D: NA
V: TRBV7-9
size: NA

CDR3: CASSLTGGSANYGYTF
DNA: TGTGCCAGCAGCTTAACAGGGGGGTCGGCTAACTATGGCTACACCTTC
J: TRBJ1-2
D: TRBD1
V: TRBV7-2
size: NA

CDR3: CASSLKSGPGAFF
DNA: TGCGCCAGCAGCTTGAAGAGTGGTCCTGGAGCTTTCTTT
J: TRBJ1-1
D: NA
V: TRBV5-1
size: NA

CDR3: CASSLAGGLAEQFF
DNA: TGTGCCAGCAGCTTAGCAGGTGGACTAGCTGAGCAGTTCTTC
J: TRBJ2-1
D: TRBD2
V: TRBV7-6
size: NA

CDR3: CASSYARMNTEAFF
DNA: TGTGCCAGCAGTTACGCCCGAATGAACACTGAAGCTTTCTTT
J: TRBJ1-1
D: NA
V: TRBV6-6
size: NA

CDR3: CASSPPGGARETQYF
DNA: TGTGCCAGCTCACCACCGGGGGGGGCCAGGGAGACCCAGTACTTC
J: TRBJ2-5
D: NA
V: TRBV18
size: NA

CDR3: CAWLGGLQETQYF
DNA: TGTGCCTGGTTAGGCGGGTTACAAGAGACCCAGTACTTC
J: TRBJ2-5
D: NA
V: TRBV30
size: NA

CDR3: CASSLGGYGYTF
DNA: TGTGCCAGCAGTTTGGGGGGCTATGGCTACACCTTC
J: TRBJ1-2
D: NA
V: TRBV28
size: NA

CDR3: CASSTYRGQARSYNEQFF
DNA: TGTGCCAGCAGCACCTACAGGGGACAGGCCAGGTCCTACAATGAGCAGTTCTTC
J: TRBJ2-1
D: TRBD1
V: TRBV11-2
size: NA